These 7 T cell receptor beta chains were all obtained from the same sample, sequenced in a study of cytomegalovirus exposure and HLA in healthy donors. Both 60 Vbeta primers and 13 Jbeta primers went into the PCR. This table comes from immunoSEQ multiplex PCR, and its TCRdb copy is limited to in-frame clones, with some not included. Of some 160,000 clones listed, roughly 80% were seen once; the top ten hold roughly 2.1%. Source material: PBMCs. These receptors were obtained from a man aged 50-59 years in good health and CMV-seropositive.

The chain has TRBV27 and TRBJ2-7, with TRBD1 matching over 8 bases. Germline CDR1 and CDR2: MNHEY and SMNVEV (reference sequence). Unmatched junction bases numbered 6, after V lost 5 bases and J lost 3 bases. The CDR3 totals 14 residues. CDR3 in amino acids: CASSPRDRFYEQYF. The CDR3 bases are TGTGCCAGCAGTCCCCGGGACAGGTTCTACGAGCAGTACTTC.

The chain carries TRBV4-3 and TRBJ2-1, with unresolved D. This CDR3 is built from 12 residues. Germline V gene lookup returns CDR1 LGHNA and CDR2 YSLEER. V was pared by 4 bases and J by 6 bases, with 7 bases between. CDR3 loop: CASSLQSNEQFF. Here the CDR3 DNA reads TGCGCCAGCAGCCTACAGAGCAATGAGCAGTTCTTC.

V gene TRBV15 combines with J gene TRBJ2-1; D not certain. Between the trimmed V and J ends, which lost 0 bases and 6 bases, there was a span of 6 bases. Per the germline V gene, CDR1 is LNHNV and CDR2 is YYDKDF (reference sequence). The CDR3 consists of 13 residues. In DNA, the CDR3 is TGTGCCACCAGCAGAGATTCGAGCAATGAGCAGTTCTTC. Translation gives CATSRDSSNEQFF.

The chain couples TRBV29-1 to TRBJ1-2; no firm D call. Trimming stripped 4 bases from V and 4 bases from J, with 13 bases between. Per germline, CDR1 SQVTM and CDR2 ANQGSEA. The CDR3 is 13 amino acids. CDR3 sequence reads: CSVGIGGSYGYTF. The CDR3 DNA sequence: TGCAGCGTTGGGATCGGCGGTTCCTATGGCTACACCTTC.

This clone appeared a single time. The chain couples TRBV10-2 to TRBJ2-1, with TRBD2 matching over 10 bases. Germline V lookup: CDR1 WSHSY, CDR2 SAAADI. This CDR3 contains 16 residues. Trimming took 2 bases from V and 5 from J; bases not matched to a gene: 6. The CDR3 sequence is CASSEVAGGTNNEQFF. In DNA form, the CDR3 reads TGCGCCAGCAGTGAGGTAGCGGGGGGAACTAACAATGAGCAGTTCTTC.

The V call is TRBV5-4, the J call TRBJ2-4; TRBD2 might be the D (5 bases). CDR1 and CDR2 from the germline V gene are SGHNT and YYREEE (reference sequence). The CDR3 spans 16 residues. The V gene lost 3 bases and the J gene lost 3 bases, with 16 bases spanning the gap. The CDR3 bases are TGTGCCAGCAGCTACTCAGAAATTGAGGGCAAAAACATTCAGTACTTC. Residues: CASSYSEIEGKNIQYF.

This clone is a singleton in its sample. The chain employs TRBV6-6 and TRBJ1-5, with a possible D match to TRBD1 (5 bases). In germline, CDR1 is MNHNY, CDR2 SVGAGI (reference sequence). Trimming took off 7 bases at V and 0 bases at J, with 10 bases between the two ends. This CDR3 region has 14 residues. The CDR3, as DNA: TGTGCCAGCAAACTGACAGATAGCAATCAGCCCCAGCATTTT. This translates into CASKLTDSNQPQHF.